The 6 T cell receptor beta chains in this list originate from one sample, sequenced in a study of cytomegalovirus exposure and HLA in healthy donors. This PCR relied on a set of 60 Vbeta primers and 13 Jbeta primers. Profiled with immunoSEQ multiplex PCR; TCRdb holds only in-frame clones, not every one. The sample gives about 110,000 clones, roughly three quarters of which show up once; 1% to 1.5% is in the top ten. The sample consisted of PBMCs. The source of these receptors is a man aged 35 to 55 in good health and CMV-seronegative.

The V and J genes are TRBV14 and TRBJ2-3; the match to TRBD2 covers 8 bases. J was trimmed by 5 bases and V by 4 bases; bases with no gene match: 5. From germline, CDR1 is SGHDN and CDR2 FVKESK. CDR3 size: 14 residues. CDR3 sequence reads: CASSRRGAVDTQYF. In nucleotides, the CDR3 is TGTGCCAGCAGCCGGCGGGGGGCGGTAGATACGCAGTATTTT.

The chain has TRBV5-8 and TRBJ2-7; 9 nucleotides agree with TRBD1. This CDR3 has 17 residues. The trim removed 0 bases at V and 0 bases at J, leaving 7 bases unmatched. CDR1 is SGHTS and CDR2 is YDEGEE in the germline V gene. The chain's CDR3 is CASSLVGGTGISYEQYF. CDR3 sequence (DNA): TGTGCCAGCAGCTTGGTTGGAGGGACAGGGATCTCCTACGAGCAGTACTTC.

V usage is TRBV27 and J usage is TRBJ1-1; no firm D call. This CDR3 comprises 16 residues. Germline V gives CDR1 MNHEY, CDR2 SMNVEV (reference sequence). Between the trimmed V and J ends, which lost 8 bases and 1 base, there was a span of 20 bases. CDR3 DNA sequence: TGTGCCAGCTCGAATCGAAGCGGGAGGAGGAACACTGAAGCTTTCTTT. Translation: CASSNRSGRRNTEAFF.

This clone was found once. V and J are TRBV27 and TRBJ1-1; D is uncertain. This CDR3 is built from 15 residues. Trimming cost V 2 bases and J 1 base, with 11 bases left between them. Germline V lookup: CDR1 MNHEY, CDR2 SMNVEV (reference sequence). The CDR3 bases are TGTGCCAGCAGTTTAGTGAGGGAGGAGAACACTGAAGCTTTCTTT. It codes for CASSLVREENTEAFF.

The chain recombines TRBV30 with TRBJ2-3, with D maybe TRBD1 (5 bases). Germline loops: CDR1 GTSNPN, CDR2 SVGIG (reference sequence). The V end was cut by 1 base, the J end by 4 bases, with 12 bases between. The CDR3 length is 14 residues. Written as DNA, the CDR3 is TGTGCCTGGAGTGGAAATAGGGGTCCAGATACGCAGTATTTT. Its protein product is CAWSGNRGPDTQYF. The full variable domain, rest sourced from reference TRBV30 and TRBJ2-3, is SQTIHQWPATLVQPVGSPLSLECTVEGTSNPNLYWYRQAAGRGLQLLFYSVGIGQISSEVPQNLSASRPQDRQFILSSKKLLLSDSGFYLCAWSGNRGPDTQYFGPGTRLTVL.

The chain uses TRBV5-6 and TRBJ2-3, with 7 bases lining up with TRBD1. This CDR3 is 16 amino acids long. The germline V gene encodes CDR1 SGHDT and CDR2 YYEEEE. After removal of 2 bases from V and 4 bases from J, the junction contained 10 bases not matched to a gene. Here the CDR3 DNA reads TGTGCCAGCAGCTTCCCAGGGGGACCCGTTGCAGATACGCAGTATTTT. As protein: CASSFPGGPVADTQYF.